This T cell receptor (beta chain) was identified in a study of OX40 agonist ivuxolimab in advanced cancers. In the study overall: An anti-OX40 (CD134) antibody with agonistic activity, ivuxolimab, was administered to patients. Each dose-escalation patient presented with hepatocellular carcinoma, melanoma, renal cell or head and neck cancer. Aged about 23 to 80 with a mean of about 63 years, they were 82.7% male.

Germline-derived CDR1 and CDR2 are ENHRY and SYGVKD. The CDR3 covers 14 residues. The V and J ends lost 4 bases and 5 bases respectively, with 14 bases between them. Assay used: immunoSEQ multiplex PCR; TCRdb lists only in-frame clones, some missing. The data hold about 68,000 clones, with 85% to 90% observed a single time. V gene TRBV10-3 combines with J gene TRBJ2-5; D not certain. This receptor was identified in an adult with an advanced solid tumor such as melanoma, head and neck, liver or kidney cancer. The sample here was CD4+ or CD8+ T cells sorted from blood, taken in a trial of the OX40 agonist ivuxolimab. Here the CDR3 reads CAISGNSPRETQYF. The DNA for the CDR3 is TGTGCCATCAGTGGTAACAGTCCGAGGGAGACCCAGTACTTC.